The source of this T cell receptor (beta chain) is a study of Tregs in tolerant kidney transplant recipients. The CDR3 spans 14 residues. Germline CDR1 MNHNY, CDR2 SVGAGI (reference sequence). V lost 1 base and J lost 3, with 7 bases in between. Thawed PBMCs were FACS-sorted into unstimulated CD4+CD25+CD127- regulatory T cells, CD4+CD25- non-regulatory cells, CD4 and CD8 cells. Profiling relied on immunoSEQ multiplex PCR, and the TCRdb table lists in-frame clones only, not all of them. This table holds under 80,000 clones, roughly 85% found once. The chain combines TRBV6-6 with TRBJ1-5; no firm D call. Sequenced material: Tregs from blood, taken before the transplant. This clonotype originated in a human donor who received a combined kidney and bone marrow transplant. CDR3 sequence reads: CASSYWSVNQPQHF. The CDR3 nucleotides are TGTGCCAGCAGTTACTGGTCAGTCAATCAGCCCCAGCATTTT.